These 2 T cell receptor beta chains share one sample of origin, sequenced in a study of OX40 agonist ivuxolimab in advanced cancers. Produced via immunoSEQ multiplex PCR; TCRdb's table is partial and in-frame only. The sample has nearly 70,000 clones, 85% to 90% seen once; the top ten hold under 6.5%. Source: CD4+ or CD8+ T cells sorted from blood, taken in a trial of the OX40 agonist ivuxolimab. These receptors were taken from an adult with an advanced solid tumor such as melanoma, head and neck, liver or kidney cancer.

This chain connects TRBV5-4 to TRBJ2-1; D not certain. Trimming pared 4 bases from V and 0 bases from J, leaving 17 bases between. CDR1 is SGHNT and CDR2 is YYREEE in the germline V gene (reference sequence). This CDR3 contains 17 residues. This chain's CDR3 is CASSQDLTFSSYNEQFF. The CDR3 coding sequence is TGTGCCAGCAGCCAAGATCTGACCTTCAGCTCCTACAATGAGCAGTTCTTC. Full variable domain (missing parts from reference TRBV5-4 and TRBJ2-1): ETGVTQSPTHLIKTRGQQVTLRCSSQSGHNTVSWYQQALGQGPQFIFQYYREEENGRGNFPPRFSGLQFPNYSSELNVNALELDDSALYLCASSQDLTFSSYNEQFFGPGTRLTVL.

J is TRBJ1-1 and V is TRBV7-2; 7 positions agree with TRBD1. Trimming cost V 6 bases and J 0 bases; bases outside gene matches: 4. The CDR3 extends over 14 amino acids. Germline assignment: CDR1 SGHTA and CDR2 FQGNSA. CDR3 protein: CASSSRGLNTEAFF. The CDR3 DNA reads as TGTGCCAGCAGTTCCAGGGGGTTGAACACTGAAGCTTTCTTT.